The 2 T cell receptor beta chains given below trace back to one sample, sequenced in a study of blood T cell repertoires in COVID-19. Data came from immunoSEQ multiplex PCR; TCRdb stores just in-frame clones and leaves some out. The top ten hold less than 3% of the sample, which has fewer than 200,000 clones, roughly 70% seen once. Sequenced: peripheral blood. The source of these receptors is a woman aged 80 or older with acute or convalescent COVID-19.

CDR3 amino acids: CASSGTSGPYNEQFF. The CDR3 DNA is TGTGCCAGCAGCGGGACTAGCGGCCCCTACAATGAGCAGTTCTTC. The genes are TRBV2 and TRBJ2-1; 11 bases agree with TRBD2. The germline gives CDR1 SNHLY, CDR2 FYNNEI. The CDR3 has 15 residues. The V segment lost 6 bases and the J segment 2 bases; nucleotides outside the gene matches: 3.

CDR3 coding DNA: TGCAGCGTTGCTCAGAGACTCTCTAGCTCTGGGGCCAACGTCCTGACTTTC. It codes for CSVAQRLSSSGANVLTF. This chain connects TRBV29-1 to TRBJ2-6; no reliable D call. CDR1 is SQVTM and CDR2 is ANQGSEA in the germline V gene. The CDR3 has 17 amino acids. Trimming removed 4 bases at V and 0 bases at J, with 16 bases between.